This T cell receptor (beta chain) is drawn from a study of T cell clones after liver transplantation. Overall study context: TCRbeta sequencing after a pre-transplant mixed lymphocyte reaction identified graft-donor-reactive clones, later tracked in post-transplant blood.

From germline, CDR1 is MDHEN and CDR2 SYDVKM. V lost 3 bases and J 0 bases, leaving 18 bases between the germline ends. The CDR3 spans 17 residues. This clone was counted once. Its antigen is not identified. Produced via immunoSEQ multiplex PCR; TCRdb's table is partial and in-frame only. The table includes under 90,000 clones, over 70% detected once. Study-wide results and limits: Rather than being deleted, graft donor-reactive T cells may have moved into the graft. Compared with third party-reactive sequences, donor-reactive ones declined more, independent of withdrawal success. Post-transplant, graft-donor-reactive CD4 TCRbeta sequences in blood dropped significantly in most of the 8 subjects.

The chain has TRBV28 and TRBJ2-7; a weak D match, TRBD2 (6 bases). The sequencing here drew on CD4+ T cells from blood, taken before liver transplant. The TCR was taken from a human donor who received a liver transplant. The CDR3 reads CASSFPPSQGLSYEQYF. The CDR3 DNA reads as TGTGCCAGCAGTTTCCCGCCCTCCCAGGGACTCTCCTACGAGCAGTACTTC. The whole variable domain, filled in from reference TRBV28 and TRBJ2-7, reads DVKVTQSSRYLVKRTGEKVFLECVQDMDHENMFWYRQDPGLGLRLIYFSYDVKMKEKGDIPEGYSVSREKKERFSLILESASTNQTSMYLCASSFPPSQGLSYEQYFGPGTRLTVT.